The sequence of this T cell receptor (beta chain) was determined in a study of OX40 agonist ivuxolimab in advanced cancers. Whole-study context: Patients took ivuxolimab, an agonistic anti-OX40 (CD134) antibody.

Profiled with immunoSEQ multiplex PCR; TCRdb holds only in-frame clones, not every one. The sample records around 70,000 clones, roughly nine tenths being singletons. About this clone: The target antigen is unknown. Germline is not matched at one junction end, which may reflect a read error.

The CDR3 is 14 residues long. The germline V gene has CDR1 MDHEN and CDR2 SYDVKM. Whole-study findings and limits: CD4+ and CD8+ T cells in blood underwent clonal expansion by week 6 at 0.1 to 3.0 mg/kg. More expanded clones were found, on average, in CD8+ than in CD4+ T cells.

The chain has TRBV28 and TRBJ1-5; tentatively, D is TRBD1 (5 bases). This clonotype was sampled from an adult with an advanced solid tumor such as melanoma, head and neck, liver or kidney cancer. The source was CD4+ or CD8+ T cells sorted from blood, collected in a trial of the OX40 agonist ivuxolimab. The CDR3 DNA follows: TGTGCCACCAGGACTGGGACTAGCGATCAGCCCCAGCATTTT. Amino acid sequence: CATRTGTSDQPQHF. The full variable domain, its missing parts supplied by reference TRBV28 and TRBJ1-5, is DVKVTQSSRYLVKRTGEKVFLECVQDMDHENMFWYRQDPGLGLRLIYFSYDVKMKEKGDIPEGYSVSREKKERFSLILESASTNQTSMYLCATRTGTSDQPQHFGDGTRLSIL.